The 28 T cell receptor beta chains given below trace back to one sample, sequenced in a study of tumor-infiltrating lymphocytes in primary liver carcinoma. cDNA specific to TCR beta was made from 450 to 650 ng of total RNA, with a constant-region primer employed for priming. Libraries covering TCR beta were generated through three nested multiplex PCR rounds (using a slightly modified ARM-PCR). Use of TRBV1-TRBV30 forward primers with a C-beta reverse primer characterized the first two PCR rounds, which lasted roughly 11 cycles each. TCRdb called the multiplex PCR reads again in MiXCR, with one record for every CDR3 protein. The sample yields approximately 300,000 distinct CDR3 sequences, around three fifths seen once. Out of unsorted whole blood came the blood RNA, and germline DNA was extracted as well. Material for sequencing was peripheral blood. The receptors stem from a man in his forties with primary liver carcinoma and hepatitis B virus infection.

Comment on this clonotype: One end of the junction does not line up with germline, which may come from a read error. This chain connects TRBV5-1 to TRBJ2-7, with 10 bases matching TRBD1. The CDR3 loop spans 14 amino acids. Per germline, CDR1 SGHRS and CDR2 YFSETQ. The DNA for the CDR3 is TGCGCCATCAGCTTGGGACAGGGGTTCTACGAGCAGTACTTC. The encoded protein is CAISLGQGFYEQYF.

The CDR3 DNA sequence: TGTGCCAGCTCCCGATCGGCCCTCCCCTACAATGAGCAGTTCTTC. Its protein product is CASSRSALPYNEQFF. The genes are TRBV6-1 and TRBJ2-1; D is unclear. Per the germline V gene, CDR1 is MNHNS and CDR2 is SASEGT. The CDR3 loop spans 15 amino acids. The V end was cut by 8 bases, the J end by 2 bases, with 16 bases between.

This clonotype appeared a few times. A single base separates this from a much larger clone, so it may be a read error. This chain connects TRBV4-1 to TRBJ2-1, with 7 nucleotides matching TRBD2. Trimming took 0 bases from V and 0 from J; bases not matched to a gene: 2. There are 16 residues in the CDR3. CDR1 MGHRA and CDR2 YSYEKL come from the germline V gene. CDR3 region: CASSQEPGGSYNEQFF. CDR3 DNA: TGCGCCAGCAGCCAAGAACCGGGAGGCTCCTACAATGAGCAGTTCTTC.

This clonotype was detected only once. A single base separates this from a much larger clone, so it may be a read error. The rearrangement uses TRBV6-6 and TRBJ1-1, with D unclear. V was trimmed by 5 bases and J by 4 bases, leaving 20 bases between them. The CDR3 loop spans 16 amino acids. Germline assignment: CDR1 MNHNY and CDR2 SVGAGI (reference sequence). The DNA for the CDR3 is TGTGCCAGCAGTCCACTTCGGGAATCCTTGGGCACTGAAGCTTTCTTT. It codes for CASSPLRESLGTEAFF.

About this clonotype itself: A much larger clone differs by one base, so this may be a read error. In DNA form, the CDR3 reads TGTGCCATCCGAGGGGGAGCGGGAGAAAGGGATGAGCAGTTCTTC. Protein sequence: CAIRGGAGERDEQFF. V and J are TRBV10-3 and TRBJ2-1; 8 bases are shared with TRBD2. J lost 8 bases, V lost 8 bases, and 14 bases had no gene match. Germline CDR1 ENHRY, CDR2 SYGVKD. The CDR3 extends over 15 amino acids.

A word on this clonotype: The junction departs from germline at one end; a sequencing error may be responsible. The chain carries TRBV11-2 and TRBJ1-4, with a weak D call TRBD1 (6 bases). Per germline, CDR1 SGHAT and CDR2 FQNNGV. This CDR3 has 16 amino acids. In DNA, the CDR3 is TGTGCCAGCAGCTTAGGATTCGGGGGGCAGAATGAAAAACTGCTTTTT. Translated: CASSLGFGGQNEKLLF.

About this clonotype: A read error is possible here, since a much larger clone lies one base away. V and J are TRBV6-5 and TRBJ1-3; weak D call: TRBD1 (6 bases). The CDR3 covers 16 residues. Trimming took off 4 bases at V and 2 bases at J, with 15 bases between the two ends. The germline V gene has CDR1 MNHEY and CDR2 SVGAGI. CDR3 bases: TGTGCCAGCAGTTCCTCAGGGGCGGCGGCTGGAAACACCATATATTTT. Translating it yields CASSSSGAAAGNTIYF.

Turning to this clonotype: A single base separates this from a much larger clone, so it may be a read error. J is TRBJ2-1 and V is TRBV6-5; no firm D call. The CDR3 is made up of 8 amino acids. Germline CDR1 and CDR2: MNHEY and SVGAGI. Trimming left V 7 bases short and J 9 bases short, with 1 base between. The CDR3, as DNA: TGTGCCAGCACTGAGCAGTTCTTC. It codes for CASTEQFF.

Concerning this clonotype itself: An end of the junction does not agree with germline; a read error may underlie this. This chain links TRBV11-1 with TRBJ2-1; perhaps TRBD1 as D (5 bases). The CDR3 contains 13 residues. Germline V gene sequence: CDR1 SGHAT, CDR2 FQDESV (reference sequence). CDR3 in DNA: TGCTCCGGCAGCTCACCTAGGGGCGGTGAGCAGTTCTTC. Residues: CSGSSPRGGEQFF. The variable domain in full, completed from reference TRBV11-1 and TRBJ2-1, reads EAEVAQSPRYKITEKSQAVAFWCDPISGHATLYWYRQILGQGPELLVQFQDESVVDDSQLPKDRFSAERLKGVDSTLKIQPAELGDSAMYLCSGSSPRGGEQFFGPGTRLTVL.

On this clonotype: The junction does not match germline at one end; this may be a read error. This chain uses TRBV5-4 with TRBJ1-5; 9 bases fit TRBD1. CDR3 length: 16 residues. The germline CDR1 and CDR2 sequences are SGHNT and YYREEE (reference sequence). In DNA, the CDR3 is TGTGCAAGCAGCCACCGGACAGGGGACTTCGACCAGCCCCAGCATTTT. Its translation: CASSHRTGDFDQPQHF.

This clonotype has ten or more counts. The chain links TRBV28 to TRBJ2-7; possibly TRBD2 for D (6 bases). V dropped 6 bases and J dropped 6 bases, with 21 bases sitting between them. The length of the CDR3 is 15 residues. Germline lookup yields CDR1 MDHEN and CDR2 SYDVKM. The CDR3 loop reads CASRRDSPGSGEQYF. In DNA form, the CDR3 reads TGTGCCAGCAGGCGGGACTCACCGGGTTCTGGCGAGCAGTACTTC.

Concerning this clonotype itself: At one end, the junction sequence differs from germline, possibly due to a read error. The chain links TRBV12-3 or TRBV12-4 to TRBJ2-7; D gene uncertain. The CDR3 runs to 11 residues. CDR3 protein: CANSQSLEQYF. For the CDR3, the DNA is TGTGCCAACAGTCAGTCCCTGGAGCAGTACTTC.

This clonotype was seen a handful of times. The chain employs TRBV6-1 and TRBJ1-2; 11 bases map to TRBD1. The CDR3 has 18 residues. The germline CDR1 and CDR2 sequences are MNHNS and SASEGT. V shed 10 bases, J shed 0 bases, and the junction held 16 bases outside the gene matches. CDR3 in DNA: TGTGCCAACCGCACCTCGACCGGACAGGGGGCGTCTAACTATGGCTACACCTTC. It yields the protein CANRTSTGQGASNYGYTF.

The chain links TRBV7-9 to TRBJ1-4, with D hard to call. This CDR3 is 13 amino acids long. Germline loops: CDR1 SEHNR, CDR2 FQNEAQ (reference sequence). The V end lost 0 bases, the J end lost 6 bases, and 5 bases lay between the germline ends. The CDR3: CASSLAGDEKLFF. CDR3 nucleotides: TGTGCCAGCAGCTTAGCTGGGGATGAAAAACTGTTTTTT. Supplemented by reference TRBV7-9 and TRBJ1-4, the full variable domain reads DTGVSQNPRHKITKRGQNVTFRCDPISEHNRLYWYRQTLGQGPEFLTYFQNEAQLEKSRLLSDRFSAERPKGSFSTLEIQRTEQGDSAMYLCASSLAGDEKLFFGSGTQLSVL.

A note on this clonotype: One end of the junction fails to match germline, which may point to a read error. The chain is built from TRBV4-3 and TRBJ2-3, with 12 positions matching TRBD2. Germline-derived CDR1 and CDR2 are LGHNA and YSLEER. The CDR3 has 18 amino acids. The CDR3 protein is CASSQGTTSGRLTETQYF. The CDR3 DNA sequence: TGCGCCAGCAGCCAAGGTACCACTAGCGGGAGGCTCACAGAAACGCAATATTTT.

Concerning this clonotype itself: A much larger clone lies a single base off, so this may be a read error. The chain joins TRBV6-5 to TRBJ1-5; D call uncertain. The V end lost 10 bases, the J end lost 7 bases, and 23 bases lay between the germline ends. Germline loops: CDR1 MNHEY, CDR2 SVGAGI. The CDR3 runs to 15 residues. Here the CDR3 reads CANSPLRGSDQPQHF. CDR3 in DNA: TGTGCCAACTCCCCCTTACGGGGTTCCGACCAGCCCCAGCATTTT.

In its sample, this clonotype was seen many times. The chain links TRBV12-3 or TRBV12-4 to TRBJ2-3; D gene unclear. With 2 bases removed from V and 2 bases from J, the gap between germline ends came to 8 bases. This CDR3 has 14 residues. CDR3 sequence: CASSLRMDTDTQYF. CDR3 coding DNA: TGTGCCAGCAGTTTAAGAATGGACACAGATACGCAGTATTTT.

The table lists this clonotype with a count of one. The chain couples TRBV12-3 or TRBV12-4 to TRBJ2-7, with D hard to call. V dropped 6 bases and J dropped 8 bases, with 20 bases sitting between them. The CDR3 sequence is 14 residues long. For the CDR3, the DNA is TGTGCCAGCAGCCCTCTGACTGTGGTTAACCAGCAGTACTTC. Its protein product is CASSPLTVVNQQYF.

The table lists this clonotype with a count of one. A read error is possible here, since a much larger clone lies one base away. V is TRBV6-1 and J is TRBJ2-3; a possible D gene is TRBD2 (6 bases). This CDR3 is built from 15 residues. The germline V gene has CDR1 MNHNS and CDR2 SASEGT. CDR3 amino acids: CTSSEHGGDADTQYF. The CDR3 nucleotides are TGTACCAGCAGTGAACACGGGGGAGACGCAGATACGCAGTATTTT.

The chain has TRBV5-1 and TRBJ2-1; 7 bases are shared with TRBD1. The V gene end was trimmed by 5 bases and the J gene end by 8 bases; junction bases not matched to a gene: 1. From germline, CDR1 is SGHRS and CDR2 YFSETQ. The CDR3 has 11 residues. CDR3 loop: CASRGGHEQFF. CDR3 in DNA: TGCGCCAGCAGAGGGGGCCATGAGCAGTTCTTC. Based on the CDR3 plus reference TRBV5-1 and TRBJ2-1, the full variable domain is KAGVTQTPRYLIKTRGQQVTLSCSPISGHRSVSWYQQTPGQGLQFLFEYFSETQRNKGNFPGRFSGRQFSNSRSEMNVSTLELGDSALYLCASRGGHEQFFGPGTRLTVL.

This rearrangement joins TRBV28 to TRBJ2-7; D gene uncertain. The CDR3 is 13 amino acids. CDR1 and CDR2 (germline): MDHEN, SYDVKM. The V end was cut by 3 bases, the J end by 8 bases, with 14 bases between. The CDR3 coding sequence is TGTGCCAGCAGTTTCTCGACGGTACTGAAGCAGTACTTC. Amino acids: CASSFSTVLKQYF.

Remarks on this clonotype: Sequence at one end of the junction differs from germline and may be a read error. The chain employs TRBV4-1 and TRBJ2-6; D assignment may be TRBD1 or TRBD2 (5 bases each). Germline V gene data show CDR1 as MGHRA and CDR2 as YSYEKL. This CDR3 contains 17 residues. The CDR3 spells CASSQSPAWAGTNVLTF. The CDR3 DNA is TGCGCCAGCAGCCAATCCCCCGCCTGGGCCGGGACCAATGTCCTGACTTTC.

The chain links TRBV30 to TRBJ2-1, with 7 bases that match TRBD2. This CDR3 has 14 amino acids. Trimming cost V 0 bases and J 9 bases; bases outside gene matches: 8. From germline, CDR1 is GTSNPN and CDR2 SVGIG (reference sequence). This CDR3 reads CAWSVRLAEGEQFF. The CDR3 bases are TGTGCCTGGAGTGTTAGGCTAGCGGAGGGTGAGCAGTTCTTC.

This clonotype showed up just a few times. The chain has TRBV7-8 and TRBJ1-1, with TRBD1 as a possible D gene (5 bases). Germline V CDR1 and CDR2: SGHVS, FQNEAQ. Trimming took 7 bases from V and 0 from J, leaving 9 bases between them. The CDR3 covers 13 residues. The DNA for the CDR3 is TGTGCCAGCACTCGGGGGATGAACACTGAAGCTTTCTTT. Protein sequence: CASTRGMNTEAFF.

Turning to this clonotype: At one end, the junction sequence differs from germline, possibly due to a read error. The chain's CDR3 is CAISGGSHSGSTIYF. In DNA form, the CDR3 reads TGTGCCATCAGTGGGGGCAGCCACTCTGGAAGCACCATATATTTT. The V gene is TRBV10-3, the J gene TRBJ1-3; D possibly corresponds to TRBD1 (5 bases). Germline assignment: CDR1 ENHRY and CDR2 SYGVKD. The CDR3 length is 15 residues.

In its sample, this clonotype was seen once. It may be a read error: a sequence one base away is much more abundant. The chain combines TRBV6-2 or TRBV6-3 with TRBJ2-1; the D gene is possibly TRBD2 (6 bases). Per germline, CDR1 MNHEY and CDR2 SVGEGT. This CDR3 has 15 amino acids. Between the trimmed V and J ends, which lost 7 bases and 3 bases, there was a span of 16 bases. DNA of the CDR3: TGTGCCAGCAATGCCATAGGGACTTTCTACAATGAGCAGTTCTTC. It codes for CASNAIGTFYNEQFF.

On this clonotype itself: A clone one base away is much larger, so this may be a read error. The CDR3 region is CANGQGTVWTEVFF. In DNA form, the CDR3 reads TGTGCCAACGGACAGGGAACGGTATGGACTGAAGTTTTCTTT. The chain couples TRBV6-1 to TRBJ1-1, with 8 positions matching TRBD1. This CDR3 contains 14 residues. Germline values: CDR1 MNHNS, CDR2 SASEGT.

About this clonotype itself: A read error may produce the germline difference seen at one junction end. CDR3: CASSQVYNREPGDEEFF. The CDR3 DNA sequence: TGTGCCAGCAGCCAAGTTTATAATAGGGAGCCCGGCGATGAGGAGTTCTTC. The V gene is TRBV4-2, the J gene TRBJ2-1, with D possibly being TRBD2 (5 bases). The germline CDR1 and CDR2 sequences are LGHNA and YNFKEQ. The CDR3 has 17 amino acids.